This TCR beta chain was profiled in a study of cytomegalovirus exposure and HLA in healthy donors (dated by TCRdb to 2016 to 2017). In terms of the full investigation: An earlier analysis of roughly 630 of the donors reported approximately 290 Gb of sequence data and more than 90 million unique TCR beta sequences from 150 million to 200 million T cells. A later genetic analysis took genome-wide SNP genotypes for about 55% of the roughly 670 donors and used that subset as a discovery cohort. The later analysis used no new phenotypic data to find candidate immune exposures, relying instead on TCR beta sequences and their occurrence across donors. The number of donors typed differed by locus, with roughly 629-640 for A, B, C, DRB1 and DQB1, more than 500 for DQA1, approximately 580 for DPA1, and some 470 for DPB1. HLA typing covered class I and class II loci at four-digit resolution. The genetic ancestry cluster associated with self-reported Caucasian donors included roughly 84% of the 398 genotyped donors. The study was designed to test whether signatures of past pathogen exposure could be identified by cataloging public T cell receptors. Donor age, sex, ethnicity and CMV serostatus were compiled together with the repertoire data. Roughly 300 gigabases of sequencing data and around 88 million unique TCR sequences made up an early release that covered roughly 670 HLA-typed donors. All discovery cohort repertoires had been generated using a single sequencing platform. A later analysis re-examined previously published TCR beta repertoires from several hundred donors and added high-resolution HLA genotyping to investigate patterns of TCR occurrence. High-throughput TCR immunosequencing, statistical association of individual TCRs with disease status, and machine learning were combined to predict cytomegalovirus infection status. An earlier analysis of approximately 500 of the donors applied high-throughput TCR beta sequencing to assess whether each TCR beta V gene segment acted as functional or pseudogenic. A handful of DR-DQ haplotypes were handled as single units for association and clustering because linkage in the cohort was strong. The study profiled the T cell repertoires of hundreds of subjects by immunosequencing and related them to cytomegalovirus serostatus. In addition to the first cohort of 650 to 750 subjects, a separate validation cohort of around 110 different subjects was used. Across around 400 genotyped donors of the cohort, an average of about 220,000 unique TCR beta nucleotide sequences per donor were sequenced, and roughly 18% of those sequences were non-productive.

General conclusions and limits of the study: The study listed 150 to 200 TCR beta chains as associated with cytomegalovirus. In this cohort, only TCR beta chains were sequenced, and detectable features were limited by the absence of alpha or paired-chain data. Specific HLA alleles were associated with over 15,000 TCR beta sequences at a false discovery rate of 0.05 in a later analysis. The presence/absence analyses assumed that sequencing depth was roughly uniform across donors, and that assumption may not be true. Compared with the 666-donor mean, donors in an Asian-associated ancestry cluster had fewer N-insertions in productive TCRs, according to a later genetic analysis. Broadly in line with IMGT annotations, most TCR beta V segments showed up in productive rearrangements about 87% or about 30% of the time in an earlier analysis of 587 of the donors. In a later analysis, HLA-associated TCR beta chains showed more clonal expansion and lower generation probabilities than non-associated chains that were equally common. CMV serostatus was the only immune exposure information available for the cohort. A further reported finding was that TCR beta sequences accurately predicted the HLA-A and HLA-B alleles for most subjects in the first cohort. The classifier was reported to diagnose cytomegalovirus status with high specificity and sensitivity in both the original and validation cohorts. Strong co-occurrence of HLA alleles, especially DR and DQ, made assigning TCR associations to individual alleles difficult. In a later analysis, the rate of TCR association differed among HLA loci, with DRB1 alleles having the most associated TCRs and HLA-C alleles having the fewest. Some IMGT-functional V segments, including TRBV6-2 and TRBV6-3, could not be told apart with the 87-base-pair reads, so those segments were excluded. The sequencing pipeline was judged likely to have produced a cluster of highly shared sequence variants as a technical artifact. Linkage disequilibrium might explain the correlated functional status among segregating V segments, but an unknown experimental factor could not be excluded. While some public TCRs were present in many individuals, most TCR sequences turned up only very rarely across donors. Most CMV-associated TCR beta chains appeared to be HLA-restricted in a later analysis, and the HLA associations seemed to be driven largely by CMV exposure. The authors suggested that the approach could potentially be extended to other disease states and immunological phenotypes. A later genetic analysis associated a missense DCLRE1C variant with V-gene and J-gene trimming of TCR beta chains, and an independent cohort replicated the association. According to a later analysis, parvovirus B19, influenza, CMV and Epstein-Barr virus appeared linked to several top co-occurrence clusters. Because some donors lacked HLA typing at each locus, the association tests relied only on the typed subset. A few of the identified cytomegalovirus-associated TCR beta chains were confirmed in vitro to be specific for cytomegalovirus antigens. Because counts were too low, seventeen rarely observed V segments, including chromosome 9 orphons, were left out of the earlier analysis of 587 of the donors.

The cohort consisted of fewer than 700 healthy bone marrow donors. At the time of sampling, all cohort members were nominally healthy, though unrecorded immune exposures were likely present. The donor tested CMV seropositive and was one of the 289 seropositive cohort members. A peripheral blood sample was collected from each donor, and TCR beta sequencing was performed on peripheral blood mononuclear cells. The Qiagen DNeasy Blood Extraction Kit was used to extract genomic DNA from the blood cell samples. Library generation was performed with the immunoSEQ multiplex PCR assay. A mixture of 60 forward primers for TCR Vbeta segments and 13 reverse primers for TCR Jbeta segments was used in the multiplex PCR. The CDR3 region of rearranged TCR beta genes was amplified from genomic DNA with a multiplex PCR assay. The Illumina HiSeq System was used to sequence the amplified TCR beta libraries as 87-base-pair reads. Regarding the original processing steps: In a later analysis, tens of millions of unique TCR beta chains were counted across the 500 to 700 repertoires, and roughly 11 million of these chains were shared by at least two donors. To remove PCR and sequencing errors, raw reads were error-corrected and collapsed into unique sequences using a nearest-neighbor algorithm that merged closely related sequences. To assign V, D and J gene segments, CDR3 sequences were aligned to IMGT reference sequences. For a sequence to be retained, at least a six-nucleotide match to both a V gene segment and a J gene segment was required. A rearrangement was called productive if the CDR3 had no stop codons and remained in frame with V and J, and every other rearrangement was called non-productive. Following IMGT convention, CDR3 was defined as the stretch from the second conserved V-encoded cysteine to the conserved J-encoded phenylalanine. The earlier analysis of about 560 of the donors excluded any sequence lacking an unambiguous match to a single V gene segment. An earlier analysis of some 500 of the donors classified V segments as functional when productive rearrangements were above 56.7% and as segregating when the standard deviation between donors was above 5%. A statistical classification framework was built for diagnosing cytomegalovirus status from the catalog of TCR beta chain sequences. In a later analysis, TCR nucleotide sequences were compared against IMGT/GENE-DB human TR gene sequences so that V and J genes could be assigned. Using the TCRdist pipeline, a later analysis assigned CDR3 sequences along with most-parsimonious VDJ recombination scenarios. In a later analysis, each TCR beta chain was defined by its CDR3 amino acid sequence together with its V-gene family, and reads without a unique V-gene family were excluded. A later analysis removed 500 to 600 highly shared, low-generation-probability nucleotide sequences to deal with suspected cross-contamination and a sequencing artifact. In a later analysis, a clonal expansion index was calculated for each public chain from normalized within-repertoire ranks of inferred template counts. In a later analysis, generation probabilities were computed with a VDJ recombination model fitted to out-of-frame rearrangements, and the resulting probabilities were checked against IGoR. In a later analysis, TCR-TCR, TCR-HLA and TCR-CMV co-occurrence was scored with hypergeometric tests, and a repertoire-size bias correction was applied to TCR pairs. In a later analysis, false discovery rates were estimated by permuting HLA or CMV assignments 20 times. In a later analysis, co-occurring TCRs were grouped using DBSCAN, with TCRdist sequence similarity added in when clustering inside HLA-allele-positive subsets. Repertoires with fewer than 30,000 or more than 120,000 public chains were left out of co-occurrence clustering, as were about 5 repertoires with anomalous nucleotide sharing. TCRdb obtained this table from immuneACCESS and retained in-frame rearrangements with V and J assigned. These tables miss some clones; where compared with another copy, unresolved V genes account for less than half of the shortfall, and the remainder is unexplained. The D gene and trimming were derived from the DNA, and the V and J assignments and clone size from that table. For this sample there are about 190,000 clones; less than 85% appear just once. Of the sample, about 4.8% is held by the ten largest clones.

The junction shows trimming of 3 bases on V and 0 bases on J, and the gene matches do not reach 17 bases of it. Counted from cysteine to phenylalanine, this CDR3 has 19 amino acids. The retained sequence is limited to the CDR3, 57 bases, with the frame set at the first base. The germline V gene (reference sequence) sets CDR1 to GTSNPN and CDR2 to SVGIG. About this clone itself: No antigen is known for it. Base-call qualities are not available, and no considerably larger clone is one nucleotide away.

Sequenced material: PBMCs. The chain is made from TRBV30 and TRBJ2-4, and TRBD1 matches 7 of the central bases. The TCR originated in a man aged 25-45 years in good health and CMV-seropositive. The DNA reads as follows: TGTGCCTGGAGGAGGGTGCGGACAGGTACTAATTTAGCCAAAAACATTCAGTACTTC. This gives the protein CAWRRVRTGTNLAKNIQYF.